These 32 T cell receptor beta chains were sequenced from one sample in a study of blood T cell repertoires in COVID-19. Produced via immunoSEQ multiplex PCR; TCRdb's table is partial and in-frame only. The profile covers around 300,000 clones, with around 90% appearing a single time and more than 7.5% taken by the ten largest. Material: peripheral blood. The receptor set was obtained from a young man with active or convalescent COVID-19.

J is TRBJ2-3 and V is TRBV12-5, with D tentatively TRBD2 (6 bases). This CDR3 comprises 14 residues. CDR1 and CDR2 from the germline V gene are LGHNT and FRNRAP. V was cut by 7 bases and J by 2 bases, with 13 bases left in between. The DNA of the CDR3 is TGTGCTAGTGCGACTAGAGAGCACACAGATACGCAGTATTTT. Encoded protein: CASATREHTDTQYF.

As regards this clone: Within the sample, other DNA sequences also encode this same CDR3. The V and J genes are TRBV3-1 (or the pseudogene TRBV3-2) and TRBJ2-7; the D gene is possibly TRBD1 (6 bases). From germline, CDR1 is LGHDT and CDR2 YNNKEL (reference sequence). Deletions cut 1 base from V and 7 bases from J, with 8 bases between. The CDR3 length is 12 residues. CDR3: CASSQGQGEQYF. As DNA, the CDR3 is TGTGCCAGCAGCCAAGGGCAGGGGGAGCAGTACTTC.

The chain has TRBV5-1 and TRBJ1-2; possible D gene TRBD1, 5 bases. Germline assignment: CDR1 SGHRS and CDR2 YFSETQ. Trimming stripped 5 bases from V and 6 bases from J, with 23 bases between. The CDR3 totals 16 residues. The CDR3 spells CASSIERGRLSDGYTF. The CDR3 DNA sequence: TGCGCCAGCAGTATAGAAAGGGGAAGGTTGAGTGATGGCTACACCTTC.

This clone was detected once. The rearrangement uses TRBV19 and TRBJ2-7; tentatively, D is TRBD2 (6 bases). The ends were cut back, 0 bases at V and 0 bases at J, with 9 bases in the middle. Germline-derived CDR1 and CDR2 are LNHDA and SQIVND (reference sequence). This CDR3 contains 15 residues. CDR3 region: CASSIESGVSYEQYF. The CDR3 bases are TGTGCCAGTAGTATAGAATCGGGGGTCTCCTACGAGCAGTACTTC.

This chain connects TRBV3-1 (or the pseudogene TRBV3-2) to TRBJ2-7; D is perhaps TRBD1 (6 bases). This CDR3 region has 15 residues. Per germline, CDR1 LGHDT and CDR2 YNNKEL (reference sequence). Trimming took off 1 base at V and 2 bases at J, with 12 bases between the two ends. This chain's CDR3 is CASSQVGTGTYEQYF. Here the CDR3 DNA reads TGTGCCAGCAGCCAAGTAGGTACAGGGACCTACGAGCAGTACTTC.

This clone appeared a single time. The gene calls are TRBV19 and TRBJ2-2, with 7 bases identical to TRBD2. V shed 6 bases and J 3 bases; nucleotides not matched to a gene: 7. This CDR3 has 15 residues. CDR1 and CDR2 (germline): LNHDA, SQIVND (reference sequence). The CDR3, as DNA: TGTGCCAGTAGCCTAGGACTAGGCGACACCGGGGAGCTGTTTTTT. Its protein product is CASSLGLGDTGELFF.

This clone was recorded only once. The chain carries TRBV2 and TRBJ1-2; 7 nucleotides line up with TRBD1. The CDR3 has 14 amino acids. V shed 5 bases, J shed 4 bases, and the junction held 7 bases outside the gene matches. Germline values: CDR1 SNHLY, CDR2 FYNNEI. This CDR3 reads CASSPDRDFYGYTF. In nucleotides, the CDR3 is TGTGCCAGCAGTCCCGACAGGGACTTCTATGGCTACACCTTC.

V and J are TRBV13 and TRBJ2-7, with a possible D match to TRBD1 (5 bases). Germline CDR1 and CDR2: PRHDT and FYEKMQ (reference sequence). CDR3 length: 15 residues. With 4 bases removed from V and 0 bases from J, the gap between germline ends came to 13 bases. The CDR3 protein is CASSSIRQSSYEQYF. For the CDR3, the DNA is TGTGCCAGCAGCTCCATCCGACAGAGCTCCTACGAGCAGTACTTC.

Only one count was recorded for this clone. This rearrangement joins TRBV10-3 to TRBJ2-7, with 7 nucleotides matching TRBD1. Germline V gives CDR1 ENHRY, CDR2 SYGVKD. The CDR3 length is 13 residues. Germline trimming cut 6 bases from V and 1 base from J; bases unmatched to any gene: 3. Here the CDR3 reads CAISDRESYEQYF. The CDR3 DNA sequence: TGTGCCATCAGCGACAGGGAATCCTACGAGCAGTACTTC.

This clone was found a few times. V usage is TRBV14 and J usage is TRBJ2-3; 8 positions agree with TRBD1. The CDR3 is 16 residues long. The germline V gene has CDR1 SGHDN and CDR2 FVKESK. The V segment lost 1 base and the J segment 5 bases; nucleotides outside the gene matches: 8. The CDR3 DNA sequence: TGTGCCAGCAGCCAAGGACAGGGGCGCAGGAGAGATACGCAGTATTTT. Translating gives CASSQGQGRRRDTQYF.

The V call is TRBV19, the J call TRBJ1-1, with TRBD1 as a possible D gene (5 bases). Looked up from germline, CDR1 is LNHDA and CDR2 is SQIVND (reference sequence). The CDR3 sequence is 13 residues long. The V end lost 6 bases, the J end lost 1 base, and 9 bases lay between the germline ends. This CDR3 reads CASSNRTNTEAFF. In DNA form, the CDR3 reads TGTGCCAGTAGCAACAGGACGAACACTGAAGCTTTCTTT.

The CDR3 sequence: CASSLGPRVQGIYEQYF. The DNA of the CDR3 is TGTGCCAGCAGCTTAGGCCCCCGTGTACAGGGGATCTACGAGCAGTACTTC. The genes are TRBV7-3 and TRBJ2-7, with 7 bases identical to TRBD1. CDR1 and CDR2 (germline): SGHTA, FQGTGA. This CDR3 comprises 17 residues. Unmatched junction bases numbered 13, after V lost 2 bases and J lost 3 bases.

The chain has TRBV7-2 and TRBJ1-2, with 7 bases identical to TRBD1. Trimming cost V 0 bases and J 0 bases; bases outside gene matches: 4. The CDR3 covers 16 residues. Germline values: CDR1 SGHTA, CDR2 FQGNSA. The CDR3 DNA reads as TGTGCCAGCAGCTTAGCAAGACAGGGACCTAACTATGGCTACACCTTC. Amino acid sequence: CASSLARQGPNYGYTF.

This clone was counted a few times. The chain employs TRBV11-2 and TRBJ1-2, with TRBD1 as a possible D gene (5 bases). CDR3 length: 18 amino acids. V was shortened by 5 bases and J by 4 bases, with 26 bases between the two germline ends. Germline CDR1 is SGHAT and CDR2 is FQNNGV. CDR3 residues: CASSHYSSGPRQGYGYTF. DNA for the CDR3: TGTGCCAGCAGCCATTACAGTTCGGGCCCGCGCCAGGGCTATGGCTACACCTTC.

The chain joins TRBV7-8 to TRBJ1-2; TRBD1 matches at 8 bases. With V trimmed by 4 bases and J by 6 bases, 10 bases remained unmatched. The length of the CDR3 is 15 residues. The germline CDR1 and CDR2 sequences are SGHVS and FQNEAQ. CDR3 nucleotides: TGTGCCAGCAGCTCCCCCCGAGACAGGGGAAATGGCTACACCTTC. Translated: CASSSPRDRGNGYTF.

The chain has TRBV4-1 and TRBJ1-2, with TRBD1 matching over 9 bases. CDR1 MGHRA and CDR2 YSYEKL come from the germline V gene. The CDR3 is made up of 19 amino acids. The V segment lost 0 bases and the J segment 3 bases; nucleotides outside the gene matches: 14. CDR3 loop: CASSQEFRDRVTQDYGYTF. The CDR3 DNA follows: TGCGCCAGCAGCCAAGAATTCCGGGACAGGGTAACTCAAGACTATGGCTACACCTTC.

The chain recombines TRBV15 with TRBJ2-7; D call uncertain. Trimming shortened V by 5 bases and J by 0 bases, and 11 bases separated the two germline ends. The CDR3 consists of 14 residues. Germline lookup yields CDR1 LNHNV and CDR2 YYDKDF (reference sequence). DNA for the CDR3: TGTGCCACCAGCGTAGCTGTCAGCTCCTACGAGCAGTACTTC. Protein: CATSVAVSSYEQYF.

V is TRBV3-1 (or the pseudogene TRBV3-2) and J is TRBJ2-4; TRBD1 is a possible D gene (6 bases). The length of the CDR3 is 16 residues. Germline values: CDR1 LGHDT, CDR2 YNNKEL (reference sequence). Trimming removed 3 bases from V and 3 bases from J, with 15 bases in between. The CDR3 DNA sequence: TGTGCCAGCAGCCAGTACAGGGCGTGGGGCAAAAACATTCAGTACTTC. It yields the protein CASSQYRAWGKNIQYF.

The CDR3 bases are TGCGCCAGCAGTCCTCAGGGGGCCCCCTACGAGCAGTACTTC. This codes for CASSPQGAPYEQYF. The chain has TRBV5-1 and TRBJ2-7; 8 nucleotides agree with TRBD1. Germline values: CDR1 SGHRS, CDR2 YFSETQ. Trimming at V came to 5 bases and at J to 2 bases, leaving 6 bases not matched to a gene. The CDR3 is made up of 14 amino acids.

V usage is TRBV18 and J usage is TRBJ2-3, with 9 bases matching TRBD1. The CDR3 is 16 residues long. The junction had 7 bases not matched to a gene; V was cut back by 4 bases and J by 2 bases. Germline CDR1 is KGHSH and CDR2 is LQKENI. CDR3 nucleotides: TGTGCCAGCTCACGCCTGGGACAGGGAAACACAGATACGCAGTATTTT. This translates into CASSRLGQGNTDTQYF.

This chain uses TRBV27 with TRBJ2-2; 8 positions agree with TRBD2. The germline V gene encodes CDR1 MNHEY and CDR2 SMNVEV (reference sequence). This CDR3 contains 18 residues. The J segment lost 4 bases and the V segment lost 6 bases, leaving 16 bases of the junction unmatched. CDR3 in amino acids: CASSRSAVLLAGTGELFF. CDR3 nucleotides: TGTGCCAGCAGCCGTAGTGCGGTATTGCTAGCGGGCACCGGGGAGCTGTTTTTT.

This chain joins TRBV9 and TRBJ2-2; 9 positions agree with TRBD2. The CDR3 consists of 15 residues. The V gene end was trimmed by 2 bases and the J gene end by 4 bases; junction bases not matched to a gene: 3. The V gene's germline CDR1 is SGDLS and CDR2 YYNGEE. The CDR3 region is CASSVSGGLTGELFF. DNA of the CDR3: TGTGCCAGCAGCGTTAGCGGGGGACTCACCGGGGAGCTGTTTTTT.

The V call is TRBV9, the J call TRBJ2-1, with D uncertain. The CDR3 runs 15 residues. V dropped 3 bases and J dropped 0 bases, with 10 bases sitting between them. Germline V gene lookup returns CDR1 SGDLS and CDR2 YYNGEE. The CDR3 region has the DNA TGTGCCAGCAGCGGTCGCTGGCCCTCCTACAATGAGCAGTTCTTC. This encodes CASSGRWPSYNEQFF.

The rearrangement uses TRBV10-3 and TRBJ2-4, with 8 bases that match TRBD1. Germline CDR1 ENHRY, CDR2 SYGVKD. With 4 bases clipped from V and 0 bases from J, the junction kept 2 bases outside the gene matches. The CDR3 is 15 residues long. The CDR3 region is CAISVDRGAKNIQYF. The DNA of the CDR3 is TGTGCCATCAGTGTCGACAGGGGAGCCAAAAACATTCAGTACTTC.

This chain connects TRBV5-8 to TRBJ2-5; D may be TRBD2 (5 bases). The CDR3 contains 15 residues. V was pared by 2 bases and J by 1 base, with 12 bases between. Germline CDR1 SGHTS, CDR2 YDEGEE. The CDR3 spells CASSFSTGVQETQYF. In DNA form, the CDR3 reads TGTGCCAGCAGCTTTTCAACCGGGGTCCAAGAGACCCAGTACTTC.

This clone was found once. The CDR3, as DNA: TGTGCCAGCAGCTTGCCCGGGACAGGGCCGATCTACGAGCAGTACTTC. Protein: CASSLPGTGPIYEQYF. V usage is TRBV11-2 and J usage is TRBJ2-7, with TRBD1 identical over 9 bases. The CDR3 is 16 residues long. Germline lookup yields CDR1 SGHAT and CDR2 FQNNGV. The junction had 9 bases not matched to a gene; V was cut back by 3 bases and J by 3 bases.

This clone was counted between two and nine times. The J gene is TRBJ1-4, the V gene TRBV12-3 or TRBV12-4, with a weak D call TRBD1 (6 bases). V was trimmed by 6 bases and J by 8 bases, leaving 13 bases between them. This CDR3 has 13 residues. The CDR3 DNA follows: TGTGCCAGCAGCAATCTAAGGGGGGAAAAACTGTTTTTT. Translated: CASSNLRGEKLFF.

The J gene is TRBJ2-2, the V gene TRBV29-1; 14 nucleotides align to TRBD2. The V gene's germline CDR1 is SQVTM and CDR2 ANQGSEA. The CDR3 length is 14 residues. CDR3: CGTSGGQNTGELFF. The DNA of the CDR3 is TGCGGGACTAGCGGGGGCCAGAACACCGGGGAGCTGTTTTTT.

V and J are TRBV11-2 and TRBJ1-3; maybe TRBD1 (6 bases). The germline V and J ends were trimmed by 5 bases and 4 bases, with 24 bases remaining between them. The CDR3 is 18 residues long. The germline CDR1 and CDR2 sequences are SGHAT and FQNNGV. The CDR3 here is CASSPRHWPTGSGNTIYF. The CDR3, as DNA: TGTGCCAGCAGCCCCCGACACTGGCCCACAGGGAGCGGAAACACCATATATTTT. Variable domain in full (rest from reference TRBV11-2 and TRBJ1-3): EAGVAQSPRYKIIEKRQSVAFWCNPISGHATLYWYQQILGQGPKLLIQFQNNGVVDDSQLPKDRFSAERLKGVDSTLKIQPAKLEDSAVYLCASSPRHWPTGSGNTIYFGEGSWLTVV.

The chain couples TRBV25-1 to TRBJ1-1; tentatively, D is TRBD1 (5 bases). The V gene's germline CDR1 is MGHDK and CDR2 SYGVNS. This CDR3 has 15 residues. Deletions cut 1 base from V and 1 base from J, with 10 bases between. The CDR3 DNA reads TGTGCCAGCAGTGAATGGCGGGGGGGGAACACTGAAGCTTTCTTT. Residues: CASSEWRGGNTEAFF.

This chain uses TRBV7-9 with TRBJ1-2, with D perhaps matching TRBD1 (6 bases). Germline CDR1 and CDR2: SEHNR and FQNEAQ (reference sequence). This CDR3 comprises 14 residues. Between the trimmed V and J ends, which lost 10 bases and 4 bases, there was a span of 19 bases. DNA of the CDR3: TGTGCCACTACCCGGACAGTCGGTGGCTATGGCTACACCTTC. This codes for CATTRTVGGYGYTF.

The rearrangement uses TRBV18 and TRBJ2-5; a possible D gene is TRBD1 (6 bases). Trimming took 3 bases from V and 4 from J, leaving 6 bases between them. Germline V gene data show CDR1 as KGHSH and CDR2 as LQKENI. The CDR3 runs to 12 residues. CDR3 sequence reads: CASSPDRETQYF. The CDR3 DNA sequence: TGTGCCAGCTCACCGGACAGAGAGACCCAGTACTTC.